These 26 T cell receptor beta chains originate from one sample sequenced in a study of blood T cell repertoires in COVID-19. Repertoires were generated with immunoSEQ multiplex PCR, while TCRdb's copy carries only in-frame clones and drops some. The sample includes approximately 210,000 clones, 84% seen only once; the top ten take approximately 8%. Material for sequencing was peripheral blood. These receptors were taken from a woman between 45 and 65 years old with active or convalescent COVID-19.

The rearrangement links TRBV15 to TRBJ2-2; TRBD2 matches 8 bases. The V segment lost 0 bases and the J segment 7 bases; nucleotides outside the gene matches: 10. CDR3 size: 17 residues. The germline gives CDR1 LNHNV, CDR2 YYDKDF (reference sequence). CDR3 sequence (DNA): TGTGCCACCAGCAGAGATAGGGAGCGGGGGCCGAACGGGGAGCTGTTTTTT. Its translation is CATSRDRERGPNGELFF.

This clone has only one observation. The genes are TRBV7-2 and TRBJ1-1; TRBD1 is a possible D gene (6 bases). The CDR3 extends over 14 amino acids. Germline lookup yields CDR1 SGHTA and CDR2 FQGNSA. V was clipped by 1 base and J by 6 bases, with 12 bases between them. The CDR3 region has the DNA TGTGCCAGCAGCTTAGTACGGGGGGGCGCTGAAGCTTTCTTT. Protein: CASSLVRGGAEAFF.

The rearrangement links TRBV2 to TRBJ1-2; TRBD1 matches at 11 bases. CDR1 SNHLY and CDR2 FYNNEI come from the germline V gene. The CDR3 is made up of 14 amino acids. V was pared by 8 bases and J by 8 bases, with 10 bases of the junction left unmatched. In DNA, the CDR3 is TGTGCCAGCGGGGACAGGGGGGCAATTGCCGGCTACACCTTC. Protein sequence: CASGDRGAIAGYTF.

The rearrangement links TRBV24-1 to TRBJ2-1, with TRBD1 identical over 8 bases. Germline CDR1 KGHDR, CDR2 SFDVKD. V shed 7 bases, J shed 9 bases, and the junction held 7 bases outside the gene matches. CDR3 length equals 13 residues. CDR3 loop: CATRPQGAGEQFF. The CDR3 DNA follows: TGTGCCACCAGACCCCAGGGGGCAGGTGAGCAGTTCTTC.

The V call is TRBV25-1, the J call TRBJ2-7; D is perhaps TRBD2 (5 bases). The V gene's germline CDR1 is MGHDK and CDR2 SYGVNS. This CDR3 contains 16 residues. The V end lost 1 base, the J end lost 0 bases, and 13 bases lay between the germline ends. For the CDR3, the DNA is TGTGCCAGCAGTGAATCCGGGGTATCCACCTCCTACGAGCAGTACTTC. Translation gives CASSESGVSTSYEQYF.

The chain employs TRBV6-6 and TRBJ1-2, with 11 nucleotides matching TRBD1. The CDR3 runs 16 residues. The V segment lost 3 bases and the J segment 3 bases; nucleotides outside the gene matches: 6. The germline gives CDR1 MNHNY, CDR2 SVGAGI (reference sequence). As DNA, the CDR3 is TGTGCCAGCAGTTATTCGGGACAGGGGGGGCACTATGGCTACACCTTC. This sequence encodes CASSYSGQGGHYGYTF.

V and J are TRBV6-5 and TRBJ2-7, with a weak D call TRBD1 (6 bases). Trimming removed 7 bases at V and 3 bases at J, with 13 bases between. Looked up from germline, CDR1 is MNHEY and CDR2 is SVGAGI. This CDR3 has 13 residues. The CDR3 loop is CASTPLQGYEQYV. CDR3 nucleotides: TGTGCCAGCACCCCTCTACAGGGCTACGAGCAGTACGTC.

This chain links TRBV12-3 or TRBV12-4 with TRBJ2-5, with 7 bases that match TRBD1. The V gene end was trimmed by 6 bases and the J gene end by 3 bases; junction bases not matched to a gene: 4. The CDR3 is 13 amino acids. CDR3 loop: CASRPGTEETQYF. In DNA, the CDR3 is TGTGCCAGCAGGCCCGGGACAGAAGAGACCCAGTACTTC.

The chain recombines TRBV5-1 with TRBJ2-2, with a possible D match to TRBD2 (6 bases). Germline CDR1 reads SGHRS; CDR2 reads YFSETQ. V lost 6 bases, J lost 1 base, and 13 bases lay in between. CDR3 size: 15 residues. CDR3 nucleotide sequence: TGCGCCAGCAATCTTCGGGGGTTGAACACCGGGGAGCTGTTTTTT. Residues: CASNLRGLNTGELFF. Based on the CDR3 plus reference TRBV5-1 and TRBJ2-2, the full variable domain is KAGVTQTPRYLIKTRGQQVTLSCSPISGHRSVSWYQQTPGQGLQFLFEYFSETQRNKGNFPGRFSGRQFSNSRSEMNVSTLELGDSALYLCASNLRGLNTGELFFGEGSRLTVL.

This clone was counted many times. V is TRBV6-4 and J is TRBJ2-2; 7 bases align to TRBD1. The CDR3 has 15 residues. Per germline, CDR1 MRHNA and CDR2 SNTAGT. The V and J ends lost 4 bases and 3 bases, in that order; junction bases with no gene match: 5. CDR3 protein: CASSAGTEDTGELFF. In nucleotides, the CDR3 is TGTGCCAGCAGTGCCGGGACAGAAGACACCGGGGAGCTGTTTTTT.

V gene TRBV5-1 combines with J gene TRBJ1-1; D gene uncertain. V was clipped by 5 bases and J by 0 bases, with 8 bases between them. In germline, CDR1 is SGHRS, CDR2 YFSETQ. The CDR3 runs to 13 residues. In DNA, the CDR3 is TGCGCCAGCAGAACTACACTGAACACTGAAGCTTTCTTT. Residues: CASRTTLNTEAFF.

The chain has TRBV27 and TRBJ2-5; 8 bases are a match to TRBD1. The J segment lost 5 bases and the V segment lost 2 bases, leaving 4 bases of the junction unmatched. CDR3 length equals 14 residues. Germline CDR1 reads MNHEY; CDR2 reads SMNVEV (reference sequence). As DNA, the CDR3 is TGTGCCAGCAGTTTACAGGGGGCGGGGGAGACCCAGTACTTC. This translates into CASSLQGAGETQYF.

This clone showed up just once. The rearrangement joins TRBV9 to TRBJ1-1; D gene uncertain. The CDR3 has 14 amino acids. Germline loops: CDR1 SGDLS, CDR2 YYNGEE. The germline V and J ends were trimmed by 4 bases and 4 bases, with 14 bases remaining between them. Here the CDR3 DNA reads TGTGCCAGCAGCCCTATCGGAGATGGCACTGAAGCTTTCTTT. As protein: CASSPIGDGTEAFF.

The chain carries TRBV5-6 and TRBJ2-1; 11 nucleotides match TRBD2. The junction had 7 bases not matched to a gene; V was cut back by 4 bases and J by 7 bases. Germline V gene data show CDR1 as SGHDT and CDR2 as YYEEEE. The CDR3 consists of 15 residues. The CDR3 reads CASSRRLAGWNEQFF. CDR3 nucleotides: TGTGCCAGCAGCCGCAGACTAGCGGGGTGGAATGAGCAGTTCTTC. The variable domain in full, completed from reference TRBV5-6 and TRBJ2-1, reads DAGVTQSPTHLIKTRGQQVTLRCSPKSGHDTVSWYQQALGQGPQFIFQYYEEEERQRGNFPDRFSGHQFPNYSSELNVNALLLGDSALYLCASSRRLAGWNEQFFGPGTRLTVL.

The chain has TRBV5-1 and TRBJ2-5; TRBD1 aligns across 8 bases. CDR1 and CDR2 (germline): SGHRS, YFSETQ. This CDR3 has 15 residues. The J segment lost 4 bases and the V segment lost 0 bases, leaving 5 bases of the junction unmatched. In DNA form, the CDR3 reads TGCGCCAGCAGCTTGGCCAGCAGGGGGCGAGAGACCCAGTACTTC. This translates into CASSLASRGRETQYF.

CDR3 nucleotides: TGTGCCAGCAGCTCATCCTTGGCCCCAGAGACCCAGTACTTC. Amino acid sequence: CASSSSLAPETQYF. The genes are TRBV11-2 and TRBJ2-5; D remains unclear. The CDR3 is 14 residues long. V lost 4 bases and J lost 4, with 13 bases in between. From germline, CDR1 is SGHAT and CDR2 FQNNGV.

The chain carries TRBV24-1 and TRBJ2-1; 11 bases map to TRBD2. In germline, CDR1 is KGHDR, CDR2 SFDVKD. J gave up 7 bases and V 7 bases, and 14 bases lay outside the gene matches. This CDR3 has 17 residues. The CDR3: CATSPGVAGGRSNEQFF. CDR3 DNA sequence: TGTGCCACCAGCCCGGGGGTAGCGGGAGGGCGGTCTAATGAGCAGTTCTTC.

V usage is TRBV12-3 or TRBV12-4 and J usage is TRBJ1-2; the match to TRBD1 covers 7 bases. This CDR3 spans 12 amino acids. J lost 4 bases, V lost 7 bases, and 3 bases had no gene match. DNA of the CDR3: TGTGCCAGCAATAGGGACAGCTATGGCTACACCTTC. Translated, it gives CASNRDSYGYTF.

The chain couples TRBV28 to TRBJ2-4, with 8 bases lining up with TRBD2. Germline trimming cut 5 bases from V and 8 bases from J; bases unmatched to any gene: 5. The CDR3 is 13 amino acids. The V gene's germline CDR1 is MDHEN and CDR2 SYDVKM. The CDR3 bases are TGTGCCAGCAGTCCCACCGGGAGGGACATTCAGTACTTC. This encodes CASSPTGRDIQYF.

The chain carries TRBV28 and TRBJ2-7; weak D call: TRBD2 (7 bases). The CDR3 extends over 12 amino acids. V was shortened by 10 bases and J by 3 bases, with 13 bases between the two germline ends. Germline V gene data show CDR1 as MDHEN and CDR2 as SYDVKM. In DNA, the CDR3 is TGTGCCACCGCGGGGGCGAGCTACGAGCAGTACGTC. Residues: CATAGASYEQYV.

This clone occurred once. The V and J genes are TRBV6-5 and TRBJ1-2, with a possible D match to TRBD1 (5 bases). Trimming left V 5 bases short and J 1 base short, with 11 bases between. The germline CDR1 and CDR2 sequences are MNHEY and SVGAGI. The CDR3 consists of 14 residues. In nucleotides, the CDR3 is TGTGCCAGCAGTCAGGGACTCCTTAACTATGGCTACACCTTC. Residues: CASSQGLLNYGYTF.

J is TRBJ2-5 and V is TRBV7-2; 8 bases match TRBD1. This CDR3 contains 16 residues. Germline values: CDR1 SGHTA, CDR2 FQGNSA. J gave up 3 bases and V 5 bases, and 11 bases lay outside the gene matches. The CDR3 loop is CASSARTGTLKETQYF. CDR3 DNA sequence: TGTGCCAGCAGCGCTAGGACAGGGACTCTAAAAGAGACCCAGTACTTC.

The V call is TRBV2, the J call TRBJ2-3, with D possibly TRBD1 on 7 matching bases. The CDR3 spans 16 residues. CDR1 and CDR2 from the germline V gene are SNHLY and FYNNEI. V was trimmed by 2 bases and J by 6 bases, leaving 18 bases between them. DNA for the CDR3: TGTGCCAGCAGTGAAAGGGGGCGGGATTCCGGGGATACGCAGTATTTT. Its protein is CASSERGRDSGDTQYF.

This sequence joins TRBV4-1 and TRBJ2-1, with unresolved D. V was trimmed by 1 base and J by 4 bases, leaving 8 bases between them. Germline CDR1 is MGHRA and CDR2 is YSYEKL. The CDR3 spans 14 residues. DNA for the CDR3: TGCGCCAGCAGCCAAGTTTGGCAGTACAATGAGCAGTTCTTC. Translation gives CASSQVWQYNEQFF.

This clone was found once. V and J are TRBV25-1 and TRBJ2-3, with 7 nucleotides matching TRBD2. Germline lookup yields CDR1 MGHDK and CDR2 SYGVNS. The CDR3 runs to 14 residues. V trimming: 2 bases; J trimming: 4 bases; junction bases outside the gene matches: 3. The CDR3 here is CASSEGRVADTQYF. Written as DNA, the CDR3 is TGTGCCAGCAGTGAAGGGAGGGTCGCAGATACGCAGTATTTT.

This rearrangement joins TRBV4-2 to TRBJ1-1, with no clear D. V was clipped by 0 bases and J by 4 bases, with 9 bases between them. The germline gives CDR1 LGHNA, CDR2 YNFKEQ. The CDR3 length is 14 residues. This CDR3 is CASSQEPETTEAFF. The CDR3 region has the DNA TGTGCCAGCAGCCAAGAACCAGAAACCACTGAAGCTTTCTTT.